A selection of T cell receptor beta chains follows, all from one sample in a study of cytomegalovirus exposure and HLA in healthy donors. TCRdb keeps only in-frame clones here, not all; method: immunoSEQ multiplex PCR. This table holds under 200,000 clones, 65% to 90% found once. Sequencing was performed on PBMCs. These receptors were taken from a middle-aged man in good health and CMV-seropositive. Both conserved end residues are part of each CDR3. Fields, in order: clone size, D gene, V gene, J gene, CDR3 protein, CDR3 DNA. D genes are given only for firm matches. Size is omitted from some rows. Given values are once, few, many or a class for expanded clones.

NA	TRBD2	TRBV11-2	TRBJ2-7	CASSLFNRGLLYEQYF	TGTGCCAGCAGCTTGTTTAATCGGGGACTACTTTACGAGCAGTACTTC
NA	NA	TRBV10-3	TRBJ1-5	CAISDQGGHQPQHF	TGTGCCATCAGTGACCAGGGAGGGCATCAGCCCCAGCATTTT
NA	TRBD2	TRBV9	TRBJ2-3	CASSHPGGGTDTQYF	TGTGCCAGCAGCCATCCGGGGGGGGGCACAGATACGCAGTATTTT
NA	NA	TRBV27	TRBJ1-6	CASSYPRRRGIGSPLHF	TGTGCCAGCAGTTACCCGCGTAGGAGGGGAATTGGTTCACCCCTCCACTTT
NA	TRBD2	TRBV4-1	TRBJ2-7	CASSVRSGGAIDEQYF	TGCGCCAGCAGCGTCCGGTCCGGGGGGGCAATCGACGAGCAGTACTTC
NA	NA	TRBV6-5	TRBJ2-7	CASRLDNLLDEQYF	TGTGCCAGCAGGCTGGACAACCTTCTCGACGAGCAGTACTTC
once	NA	TRBV5-6	TRBJ2-7	CASSRGHSMYEQYF	TGTGCCAGCAGCCGCGGACACTCTATGTACGAGCAGTACTTC
NA	NA	TRBV5-1	TRBJ1-2	CASSLQQGSYGYTF	TGCGCCAGCAGCTTACAACAGGGAAGCTATGGCTACACCTTC
NA	NA	TRBV4-3	TRBJ2-2	CASSQEGRGIGELFF	TGCGCCAGCAGCCAAGAGGGCAGGGGAATCGGGGAGCTGTTTTTT
NA	NA	TRBV6-5	TRBJ2-7	CASSYLYEQYF	TGTGCCAGCAGTTACCTTTACGAGCAGTACTTC
NA	TRBD1	TRBV6-5	TRBJ2-2	CASSYFDRVGTGELFF	TGTGCCAGCAGTTATTTTGACAGGGTGGGCACCGGGGAGCTGTTTTTT
NA	TRBD1	TRBV7-9	TRBJ2-7	CASSRQGYEQYF	TGTGCCAGCAGCCGACAGGGCTACGAGCAGTACTTC
NA	TRBD1	TRBV5-7	TRBJ1-1	CASSTQRGRLNTEAFF	TGTGCCAGCAGCACCCAAAGGGGGCGTTTGAACACTGAAGCTTTCTTT
NA	NA	TRBV6-6	TRBJ2-2	CASSYSGVSGELFF	TGTGCCAGCAGTTACTCCGGAGTTTCCGGGGAGCTGTTTTTT
once	NA	TRBV28	TRBJ1-3	CASMDRHKDTIYF	TGTGCCAGCATGGACAGACATAAGGACACCATATATTTT
once	TRBD1	TRBV6-5	TRBJ1-2	CASSFGQGSAEGGYTF	TGTGCCAGCAGTTTTGGACAGGGGAGCGCGGAAGGTGGCTACACCTTC
few	NA	TRBV5-1	TRBJ1-2	CASSSARVANYGYTF	TGCGCCAGCAGCTCCGCCCGGGTAGCTAACTATGGCTACACCTTC
once	NA	TRBV11-2	TRBJ2-7	CASSFQGGYEQYF	TGTGCCAGCAGCTTTCAGGGTGGGTACGAGCAGTACTTC
NA	NA	TRBV9	TRBJ2-7	CASSVASGLSYEQYF	TGTGCCAGCAGCGTAGCGTCGGGTTTATCCTACGAGCAGTACTTC
NA	NA	TRBV7-8	TRBJ1-1	CASSLAPEAGRAFF	TGTGCCAGCAGCTTAGCGCCGGAGGCGGGTCGAGCTTTCTTT
NA	TRBD2	TRBV7-2	TRBJ2-5	CASSESGGPPETQYF	TGTGCCAGCAGCGAGAGCGGGGGGCCTCCAGAGACCCAGTACTTC
NA	TRBD1	TRBV27	TRBJ1-3	CASRGGHSGNTIYF	TGTGCCAGCAGAGGGGGCCACTCTGGAAACACCATATATTTT
NA	NA	TRBV11-1	TRBJ1-2	CASSPRAGQGYTF	TGTGCCAGCAGCCCCCGGGCGGGGCAAGGCTACACCTTC
NA	TRBD1	TRBV30	TRBJ1-2	CAWKTTGSNYGHTF	TGTGCCTGGAAAACGACAGGGTCTAACTATGGCCACACCTTC
NA	NA	TRBV5-6	TRBJ2-7	CASSLVRGAPYEQYF	TGTGCCAGCAGCTTGGTCCGGGGGGCACCCTACGAGCAGTACTTC
NA	TRBD1	TRBV6-6	TRBJ2-2	CASSYSTGVVELFF	TGTGCCAGCAGTTACTCGACAGGGGTTGTGGAGCTGTTTTTT
few	TRBD1	TRBV6-5	TRBJ2-7	CASTRRTGWNEQYF	TGTGCCAGCACCCGGAGGACAGGGTGGAACGAGCAGTACTTC
NA	NA	TRBV13	TRBJ2-7	CASSLSGLYYEQYF	TGTGCCAGCAGCTTATCCGGACTATACTACGAGCAGTACTTC
NA	NA	TRBV18	TRBJ1-4	CASSPFGEKLFF	TGTGCCAGCTCACCGTTTGGCGAAAAACTGTTTTTT
NA	TRBD1	TRBV4-1	TRBJ1-2	CASSQGQYNYGYTF	TGCGCCAGCAGCCAGGGACAGTACAACTATGGCTACACCTTC
NA	TRBD1	TRBV2	TRBJ1-2	CASGGTGGSYGYTF	TGTGCCAGCGGTGGGACAGGGGGCTCCTATGGCTACACCTTC
NA	TRBD1	TRBV7-8	TRBJ2-5	CASSLGTGGGETQYF	TGTGCCAGCAGCTTGGGCACAGGGGGTGGAGAGACCCAGTACTTC
NA	NA	TRBV9	TRBJ2-7	CASSAGLRAGTYEQYF	TGTGCCAGCAGCGCGGGACTCAGGGCGGGAACCTACGAGCAGTACTTC
NA	NA	TRBV7-8	TRBJ1-1	CASSLVFRGVNTEAFF	TGTGCCAGCAGCTTAGTTTTCAGGGGCGTAAACACTGAAGCTTTCTTT
once	NA	TRBV5-4	TRBJ2-7	CASSLEWGQDEQYF	TGTGCCAGCAGCTTGGAGTGGGGGCAGGACGAGCAGTACTTC
NA	TRBD1	TRBV2	TRBJ2-5	CASSVLSTGSRETQYF	TGTGCCAGCAGCGTCTTATCGACAGGGTCCCGAGAGACCCAGTACTTC
few	NA	TRBV7-3	TRBJ2-7	CASRRGPGAYEQYF	TGTGCCAGCCGCCGGGGTCCCGGGGCCTACGAGCAGTACTTC
NA	NA	TRBV6-5	TRBJ1-1	CASTQRRSNTEAFF	TGTGCCAGCACCCAACGGCGGTCGAACACTGAAGCTTTCTTT
once	NA	TRBV18	TRBJ2-1	CASSLRGMDRDYNEQFF	TGTGCCAGCTCACTGCGCGGTATGGACAGAGATTACAATGAGCAGTTCTTC
NA	NA	TRBV7-3	TRBJ2-1	CASSLSGTGGYGEQFF	TGTGCCAGCAGCTTAAGCGGGACTGGGGGGTATGGTGAGCAGTTCTTC
NA	NA	TRBV10-3	TRBJ1-4	CAISESKGSEKEKLFF	TGTGCCATCAGTGAGTCGAAAGGGAGCGAGAAAGAAAAACTGTTTTTT
NA	NA	TRBV4-3	TRBJ2-5	CASSQDLTLQETQYF	TGCGCCAGCAGCCAAGATCTAACCCTTCAAGAGACCCAGTACTTC
NA	TRBD2	TRBV19	TRBJ2-7	CASMGASGGAPYEQYF	TGTGCCAGTATGGGGGCTAGCGGGGGGGCCCCCTACGAGCAGTACTTC
NA	TRBD1	TRBV5-4	TRBJ1-2	CASSQGTGGRGYTF	TGTGCCAGCAGCCAGGGAACAGGGGGTCGTGGCTACACCTTC
NA	TRBD2	TRBV13	TRBJ2-3	CASSPSGSGGRGTDTQYF	TGTGCCAGCAGCCCGTCTGGTAGCGGGGGGAGAGGCACAGATACGCAGTATTTT
NA	TRBD2	TRBV4-3	TRBJ2-5	CASSQGIGRGETQYF	TGCGCCAGCAGCCAAGGGATAGGGAGGGGAGAGACCCAGTACTTC
NA	TRBD1	TRBV9	TRBJ2-5	CASSVEGQDQETQYF	TGTGCCAGCAGCGTAGAGGGACAGGACCAAGAGACCCAGTACTTC
few	NA	TRBV7-4	TRBJ1-6	CASARGPTDNSPLHF	TGTGCCAGCGCCCGCGGGCCCACCGATAATTCACCCCTCCACTTT